This T cell receptor beta chain comes out of a study of blood T cell repertoires in COVID-19. Study-wide context: Samples came from the United States, Italy and Spain, spanning acute and convalescent COVID-19. From T cells, B-cell-depleted T cells, or PBMCs came the material, which was cDNA or gDNA.

V was pared by 5 bases and J by 4 bases, with 14 bases between. The germline V gene encodes CDR1 MNHNY and CDR2 SVGAGI (reference sequence). The CDR3 has 14 amino acids. Living in 24 US areas, the participants were between roughly 18 and 89 years of age. Cohort placement rested on clinical history that participants reported themselves. Using immunoSEQ multiplex PCR, the repertoire was profiled, and TCRdb retains in-frame clones only, with some absent. Among 210,000 or so clones listed, about 80% were seen once. The origin of this receptor is a woman aged 50 to 60 who had been exposed to COVID-19. The source material was PBMCs or T cells enriched from blood (not recorded which). The J gene is TRBJ1-1, the V gene TRBV6-6; D not resolved. The DNA for the CDR3 is TGTGCCAGCAGTGACCGGGCGGCGGGCACTGAAGCTTTCTTT. Its translation: CASSDRAAGTEAFF.